One and the same sample provided the 18 T cell receptor beta chains below, sequenced in a study of T cells in Graves' hyperthyroidism and ophthalmopathy. RNA transcripts were the template for amplifying TCR beta CDR3 regions. A set of HTBI primers served as the primers for a first-round RT-PCR of the TCR CDR3. From the multiplex PCR reads, TCRdb called clonotypes with MiXCR, one entry per CDR3 protein. This sample has some 770,000 distinct CDR3 sequences; roughly 17% occur once, and the top ten carry approximately 8%. Source material: blood. The receptors were sampled from a man aged 18 to 35 with Graves' hyperthyroidism.

There are a few counts of this clonotype. V gene TRBV6-1 combines with J gene TRBJ1-6, with D tentatively TRBD1 (5 bases). CDR3 length: 13 amino acids. V lost 6 bases to trimming and J lost 5 bases, with 8 bases between them. The V gene's germline CDR1 is MNHNS and CDR2 SASEGT. CDR3 sequence: CASSRTNNSPLHF. CDR3 nucleotide sequence: TGTGCCAGCAGCAGGACAAATAATTCACCCCTCCACTTT.

A few counts support this clonotype. The chain joins TRBV28 to TRBJ2-2, with D maybe TRBD1 (5 bases). The CDR3 runs to 13 residues. V was pared by 7 bases and J by 5 bases, with 11 bases between. Germline CDR1 is MDHEN and CDR2 is SYDVKM. CDR3 nucleotide sequence: TGTGCCAGCAATGGGGCTGGGACCGGGGAGCTGTTTTTT. Protein sequence: CASNGAGTGELFF. Drawing the rest from reference TRBV28 and TRBJ2-2, the complete variable domain is DVKVTQSSRYLVKRTGEKVFLECVQDMDHENMFWYRQDPGLGLRLIYFSYDVKMKEKGDIPEGYSVSREKKERFSLILESASTNQTSMYLCASNGAGTGELFFGEGSRLTVL.

This clonotype showed up many times. The chain recombines TRBV15 with TRBJ2-1, with D unclear. In germline, CDR1 is LNHNV, CDR2 YYDKDF (reference sequence). Trimming pared 0 bases from V and 6 bases from J, leaving 12 bases between. This CDR3 is built from 15 residues. CDR3 loop: CATSRDFSRGNEQFF. In nucleotides, the CDR3 is TGTGCCACCAGCAGAGATTTTTCTAGAGGCAATGAGCAGTTCTTC.

The table lists this clonotype with many counts. V usage is TRBV6-1 and J usage is TRBJ2-5; no clear D gene. Germline V gene sequence: CDR1 MNHNS, CDR2 SASEGT. The CDR3 covers 14 residues. V was clipped by 1 base and J by 6 bases, with 12 bases between them. The chain's CDR3 is CASSEEWGRKTQYF. The CDR3 DNA reads as TGTGCCAGCAGTGAAGAATGGGGTAGGAAGACCCAGTACTTC.

There are a few counts of this clonotype. J is TRBJ2-5 and V is TRBV7-2, with 10 bases matching TRBD2. This CDR3 comprises 19 residues. Trimming cost V 5 bases and J 2 bases; bases outside gene matches: 17. Germline V gene sequence: CDR1 SGHTA, CDR2 FQGNSA. The CDR3 region is CASSPRSTRTSGFQETQYF. The CDR3 DNA reads TGTGCCAGCAGCCCCAGGAGTACCCGGACTAGCGGTTTTCAAGAGACCCAGTACTTC.

This clonotype has at least ten counts. V gene TRBV12-3 or TRBV12-4 combines with J gene TRBJ2-1, with D unclear. This CDR3 has 13 residues. The CDR3: CASSRASYNEQFF. DNA for the CDR3: TGTGCTTCGTCCCGAGCGTCTTACAATGAGCAGTTCTTC.

Turning to this clonotype: Sequence at one end of the junction differs from germline and may be a read error. In DNA form, the CDR3 reads TGTGCCAGCAGCTTAGCGCCTGGCCGAAAGGACTTC. Its protein product is CASSLAPGRKDF. V and J are TRBV7-2 and TRBJ2-5; no definite D call. The CDR3 is 12 residues long. Looked up from germline, CDR1 is SGHTA and CDR2 is FQGNSA.

The chain has TRBV12-5 and TRBJ1-2; D is perhaps TRBD1 (6 bases). This CDR3 has 16 amino acids. Between the trimmed V and J ends, which lost 1 base and 3 bases, there was a span of 15 bases. Germline V lookup: CDR1 LGHNT, CDR2 FRNRAP. This CDR3 reads CASGLETGFSYYGYTF. CDR3 DNA sequence: TGTGCTAGTGGTTTGGAAACAGGGTTCTCGTACTATGGCTACACCTTC.

This clonotype was picked up many times. The CDR3 nucleotides read TGTGCCAGCAGTACTAGCGGGGCTCGGGACGAGCAGTACTTC. Amino acids: CASSTSGARDEQYF. The chain couples TRBV28 to TRBJ2-7; 10 bases align to TRBD2. Germline V gene sequence: CDR1 MDHEN, CDR2 SYDVKM. The CDR3 has 14 amino acids. V dropped 5 bases and J dropped 5; count of bases not matched to a gene: 6.

In its sample, this clonotype was seen many times. This sequence joins TRBV27 and TRBJ1-5; the D gene is possibly TRBD1 (6 bases). V lost 5 bases and J lost 5, with 19 bases in between. Per the germline V gene, CDR1 is MNHEY and CDR2 is SMNVEV (reference sequence). The CDR3 length is 16 residues. The CDR3 loop reads CASSKTYRAEDQPQHF. The DNA for the CDR3 is TGTGCCAGCAGTAAAACTTACAGGGCTGAAGATCAGCCCCAGCATTTT.

This clonotype was recorded at least ten times. The chain carries TRBV28 and TRBJ2-3, with TRBD2 identical over 13 bases. From germline, CDR1 is MDHEN and CDR2 SYDVKM. With V trimmed by 6 bases and J by 4 bases, 7 bases remained unmatched. CDR3 length: 16 amino acids. The CDR3 loop reads CASRRTSGSFADTQYF. The CDR3 bases are TGTGCCAGCAGAAGGACTAGCGGGAGTTTCGCAGATACGCAGTATTTT.

This chain joins TRBV28 and TRBJ1-4; no reliable D call. CDR1 and CDR2 from the germline V gene are MDHEN and SYDVKM. The CDR3 sequence is 16 residues long. Trimming removed 5 bases from V and 3 bases from J, with 16 bases in between. The DNA for the CDR3 is TGTGCCAGCAGTCCAACACGAGTTTATTCTAATGAAAAACTGTTTTTT. It translates to CASSPTRVYSNEKLFF. The full variable domain, completed using reference TRBV28 and TRBJ1-4, is DVKVTQSSRYLVKRTGEKVFLECVQDMDHENMFWYRQDPGLGLRLIYFSYDVKMKEKGDIPEGYSVSREKKERFSLILESASTNQTSMYLCASSPTRVYSNEKLFFGSGTQLSVL.

This clonotype occurred once. A read error may explain this, as a much larger clone is one base away. This chain links TRBV27 with TRBJ1-1; D gene ambiguous. This CDR3 is built from 14 residues. Germline CDR1 and CDR2: MNHEY and SMNVEV (reference sequence). CDR3 coding DNA: TGTGCCAGCAGTCTCGGACTCTCGAACGCTGAAGCTTTCTTT. Residues: CASSLGLSNAEAFF.

Only a few counts were recorded for this clonotype. CDR3 sequence (DNA): TGTGCCAGCAGTTTAGGGGGAAATGGGGGAGGTACGCAGTATTTT. Translated: CASSLGGNGGGTQYF. The rearrangement links TRBV12-3 or TRBV12-4 to TRBJ2-3, with D perhaps matching TRBD2 (6 bases). Trimming took off 1 base at V and 8 bases at J, with 16 bases between the two ends. The CDR3 consists of 15 residues.

This clonotype was seen only a few times. J is TRBJ2-1 and V is TRBV28; TRBD2 aligns across 10 bases. Trimming at V came to 4 bases and at J to 7 bases, leaving 16 bases not matched to a gene. CDR1 is MDHEN and CDR2 is SYDVKM in the germline V gene. The CDR3 contains 18 residues. The CDR3 loop is CASSSSIAGGPWGNEQFF. CDR3 nucleotides: TGTGCCAGCAGTTCCTCAATAGCGGGAGGCCCGTGGGGGAATGAGCAGTTCTTC.

This clonotype was counted at least ten times. The chain links TRBV7-2 to TRBJ2-3; TRBD2 matches at 7 bases. Germline V gene sequence: CDR1 SGHTA, CDR2 FQGNSA. This CDR3 is 14 amino acids long. V gave up 5 bases and J gave up 4 bases; unmatched junction bases: 6. The CDR3 here is CASSPKAGSDTQYF. The CDR3 bases are TGTGCCAGCAGCCCTAAAGCGGGATCAGATACGCAGTATTTT.

The gene calls are TRBV5-1 and TRBJ2-7, with 8 bases fitting TRBD2. The CDR3 covers 14 residues. The V segment lost 2 bases and the J segment 4 bases; nucleotides outside the gene matches: 5. Germline V gene sequence: CDR1 SGHRS, CDR2 YFSETQ. As DNA, the CDR3 is TGCGCCAGCAGCTTAACGGGAGGGCAATACGAGCAGTACTTC. It yields the protein CASSLTGGQYEQYF.

In its sample, this clonotype was seen many times. V and J are TRBV6-2 or TRBV6-3 and TRBJ2-7; 7 bases agree with TRBD1. Trimming at V came to 5 bases and at J to 2 bases, leaving 9 bases not matched to a gene. This CDR3 is 15 amino acids long. CDR1 and CDR2 from the germline V gene are MNHEY and SVGEGT. Written as DNA, the CDR3 is TGTGCCAGCAGTCCCAGGACAGGAGAAACCTACGAGCAGTACTTC. Translation: CASSPRTGETYEQYF.